The rows below give T cell receptor beta chains drawn from one sample of a study of blood T cell repertoires in COVID-19. Sequenced by immunoSEQ multiplex PCR; TCRdb stores in-frame clones only, minus some. Counted here are roughly 100,000 clones, around four fifths occurring once; the ten biggest clones make up just under 10%. Specimen: peripheral blood. These receptors were obtained from a man aged 40-50 years with active or convalescent COVID-19. The CDR3 runs from the conserved cysteine through the conserved F or W. The D gene is left open where the match is weak. Expanded clones get a size class; other rows say once, few or many, or leave the size out.

J gene: TRBJ1-6
D gene: -
V gene: TRBV11-2
clone size: -
CDR3 DNA: TGTGCCAGCAGCTTAGGCGTAAATTCACCCCTCCACTTT
CDR3 protein: CASSLGVNSPLHF

J gene: TRBJ2-7
D gene: TRBD2
V gene: TRBV7-9
clone size: -
CDR3 DNA: TGTGCCAGCAGCGTACTAGCGGGGCGACCCTACGAGCAGTACTTC
CDR3 protein: CASSVLAGRPYEQYF

J gene: TRBJ2-7
D gene: TRBD2
V gene: TRBV5-1
clone size: -
CDR3 DNA: TGCGCCAGCAGCTTGGGACGTAGCGGGGGCCCCAAGGAGCAGTACTTC
CDR3 protein: CASSLGRSGGPKEQYF

J gene: TRBJ2-1
D gene: -
V gene: TRBV25-1
clone size: once
CDR3 DNA: TGTGCCAGCAGCGCTCCGGGGGGCAAGGATGAGCAGTTCTTC
CDR3 protein: CASSAPGGKDEQFF

J gene: TRBJ2-7
D gene: TRBD1
V gene: TRBV10-3
clone size: -
CDR3 DNA: TGTGCCACAAAGGGGACAGGGGTACCCTACGAGCAGTACTTC
CDR3 protein: CATKGTGVPYEQYF

J gene: TRBJ1-1
D gene: -
V gene: TRBV19
clone size: -
CDR3 DNA: TGTGCCAGTAGCCTTCAACAGGGTAACGCTTTCTTT
CDR3 protein: CASSLQQGNAFF

J gene: TRBJ2-5
D gene: -
V gene: TRBV27
clone size: few
CDR3 DNA: TGTGCCAGCAGTTCCCCTATCGGAGGTGGGGAGACCCAGTACTTC
CDR3 protein: CASSSPIGGGETQYF

J gene: TRBJ2-5
D gene: TRBD2
V gene: TRBV4-3
clone size: -
CDR3 DNA: TGCGCCAGCAGCCAAGATAGCGGGGGGCCCACGACCCAGTACTTC
CDR3 protein: CASSQDSGGPTTQYF

J gene: TRBJ2-3
D gene: -
V gene: TRBV3-1/TRBV3-2
clone size: -
CDR3 DNA: TGTGCCAGCAGCCGCGCCGGTAGCACAGATACGCAGTATTTT
CDR3 protein: CASSRAGSTDTQYF

J gene: TRBJ1-2
D gene: -
V gene: TRBV7-9
clone size: -
CDR3 DNA: TGTGCCAGCAGCCAGTACGGCTACACCTTC
CDR3 protein: CASSQYGYTF

J gene: TRBJ2-4
D gene: TRBD1
V gene: TRBV5-4
clone size: -
CDR3 DNA: TGTGCCAGCAGCTTGGACTCTACCGGGACAGCAAAAAACATTCAGTACTTC
CDR3 protein: CASSLDSTGTAKNIQYF

J gene: TRBJ2-5
D gene: -
V gene: TRBV6-5
clone size: -
CDR3 DNA: TGTGCCAGCAGTTACCACGGTGATCCGCAAGAGACCCAGTACTTC
CDR3 protein: CASSYHGDPQETQYF

J gene: TRBJ1-1
D gene: TRBD1
V gene: TRBV6-5
clone size: few
CDR3 DNA: TGTGCCAGCACATGGGACAGGAGTGGCGCTGAAGCTTTCTTT
CDR3 protein: CASTWDRSGAEAFF

J gene: TRBJ1-1
D gene: TRBD1
V gene: TRBV2
clone size: many
CDR3 DNA: TGTGCCAGCAGGTCGCGGGACAGCCGGGGGAGGACTGAAGCTTTCTTT
CDR3 protein: CASRSRDSRGRTEAFF

J gene: TRBJ1-1
D gene: TRBD1
V gene: TRBV19
clone size: -
CDR3 DNA: TGTGCCAGTAGTATTCAGGGGGCAGGATCTGAAGCTTTCTTT
CDR3 protein: CASSIQGAGSEAFF

J gene: TRBJ1-5
D gene: -
V gene: TRBV7-9
clone size: -
CDR3 DNA: TGTGCCAGCAGCTTACCGGGAGGCAATCAGCCCCAGCATTTT
CDR3 protein: CASSLPGGNQPQHF

J gene: TRBJ2-1
D gene: TRBD1
V gene: TRBV5-1
clone size: -
CDR3 DNA: TGCGCCAGCAGCTTGGAGGGACAGGCGTACAATGAGCAGTTCTTC
CDR3 protein: CASSLEGQAYNEQFF

J gene: TRBJ1-2
D gene: -
V gene: TRBV7-2
clone size: -
CDR3 DNA: TGTGCCAGCAGCTTAGTGGCAGGGGCCAACTATGGCTACACCTTC
CDR3 protein: CASSLVAGANYGYTF

J gene: TRBJ2-7
D gene: -
V gene: TRBV7-2
clone size: -
CDR3 DNA: TGTGCCAGCAGCTTAGTTTGGGGAGAAGCCTACGAGCAGTACTTC
CDR3 protein: CASSLVWGEAYEQYF

J gene: TRBJ1-1
D gene: -
V gene: TRBV19
clone size: -
CDR3 DNA: TGTGCCAGTAGTATTCAGGAAATGAACACTGAAGCTTTCTTT
CDR3 protein: CASSIQEMNTEAFF

J gene: TRBJ2-3
D gene: TRBD2
V gene: TRBV2
clone size: -
CDR3 DNA: TGTGCCAGCAGTGAGACTAGCGGGGGGGTTCATACGCAGTATTTT
CDR3 protein: CASSETSGGVHTQYF

J gene: TRBJ2-5
D gene: TRBD1
V gene: TRBV5-1
clone size: -
CDR3 DNA: TGTGCCAGCAGCTTCGGGACAGGGGGAGAGACCCAGTACTTC
CDR3 protein: CASSFGTGGETQYF

J gene: TRBJ1-2
D gene: TRBD1
V gene: TRBV19
clone size: -
CDR3 DNA: TGTGCCAGTAGCACCGGGACAGGGGGATCTGGCTACACCTTC
CDR3 protein: CASSTGTGGSGYTF

J gene: TRBJ1-3
D gene: -
V gene: TRBV5-1
clone size: -
CDR3 DNA: TGCGCCAGCAGCTTGGACCACAGCTCTGGAAACACCATATATTTT
CDR3 protein: CASSLDHSSGNTIYF

J gene: TRBJ1-1
D gene: -
V gene: TRBV19
clone size: -
CDR3 DNA: TGTGCCAGTAGTGCCTCACTCCAGGGAACTGAAGCTTTCTTT
CDR3 protein: CASSASLQGTEAFF

J gene: TRBJ1-5
D gene: -
V gene: TRBV10-3
clone size: -
CDR3 DNA: TGTGCCATCAGTGACAGAAATAGCAATCAGCCCCAGCATTTT
CDR3 protein: CAISDRNSNQPQHF

J gene: TRBJ1-2
D gene: -
V gene: TRBV7-2
clone size: -
CDR3 DNA: TGTGCCAGCAGCTCGACGGGAGGTCTTGGCTACACCTTC
CDR3 protein: CASSSTGGLGYTF

J gene: TRBJ2-2
D gene: -
V gene: TRBV7-3
clone size: -
CDR3 DNA: TGTGCCAGCAGCTTAAGCGGGACCGGGGAGCTGTTTTTT
CDR3 protein: CASSLSGTGELFF

J gene: TRBJ1-2
D gene: TRBD1
V gene: TRBV7-9
clone size: -
CDR3 DNA: TGTGCCAGCAGCTTAAAGGAGAGGAGACAGGGGGGGTTTCATGGCTACACCTTC
CDR3 protein: CASSLKERRQGGFHGYTF

J gene: TRBJ2-7
D gene: TRBD1
V gene: TRBV6-6
clone size: once
CDR3 DNA: TGTGCCAGTAGACAGGGGGCCTACGAGCAGTACTTC
CDR3 protein: CASRQGAYEQYF

J gene: TRBJ1-4
D gene: -
V gene: TRBV27
clone size: -
CDR3 DNA: TGTGCCAGCAGTCTACGGGGGGCGCCCGAAAAACTGTTTTTT
CDR3 protein: CASSLRGAPEKLFF

J gene: TRBJ1-2
D gene: -
V gene: TRBV4-3
clone size: -
CDR3 DNA: TGCGCCAGCAGCCAAGATTATTCGGGGGTGGGCCCTTCGACCTCTAACTATGGCTACACCTTC
CDR3 protein: CASSQDYSGVGPSTSNYGYTF

J gene: TRBJ2-7
D gene: -
V gene: TRBV5-1
clone size: -
CDR3 DNA: TGCGCCAGCAGCTTTCTGACTAGTCCCCCCTACGAGCAGTACTTC
CDR3 protein: CASSFLTSPPYEQYF

J gene: TRBJ1-6
D gene: TRBD1
V gene: TRBV3-1/TRBV3-2
clone size: -
CDR3 DNA: TGTGCCAGCAGCCTCGGGGGCGGGGGACAGGGAAATTCACCCCTCCACTTT
CDR3 protein: CASSLGGGGQGNSPLHF

J gene: TRBJ2-7
D gene: -
V gene: TRBV5-1
clone size: -
CDR3 DNA: TGCGCCAGCAGAAAAACCTTGCTGGAGGGATCCTACGAGCAGTACTTC
CDR3 protein: CASRKTLLEGSYEQYF

J gene: TRBJ1-1
D gene: TRBD1
V gene: TRBV4-3
clone size: -
CDR3 DNA: TGCGCCAGCAGCCAACGGTCCACAGGGGGGACTGAAGCTTTCTTT
CDR3 protein: CASSQRSTGGTEAFF

J gene: TRBJ2-5
D gene: -
V gene: TRBV9
clone size: -
CDR3 DNA: TGTGCCAGCAGCGATACGGGGATAGAGACCCAGTACTTC
CDR3 protein: CASSDTGIETQYF

J gene: TRBJ1-5
D gene: -
V gene: TRBV7-2
clone size: -
CDR3 DNA: TGTGCCAGCAGCTTAGTAGGAGGGGCAGGTCACGGCAATCAGCCCCAGCATTTT
CDR3 protein: CASSLVGGAGHGNQPQHF

J gene: TRBJ1-3
D gene: -
V gene: TRBV11-3
clone size: -
CDR3 DNA: TGTGCCAGCTTTGATTCGGGGGGAGATTCTGGAAACACCATATATTTT
CDR3 protein: CASFDSGGDSGNTIYF

J gene: TRBJ1-3
D gene: TRBD1
V gene: TRBV10-3
clone size: -
CDR3 DNA: TGTGCCATCAGTGAGCCGGGACAGGGACGGATAGGTGGAAACACCATATATTTT
CDR3 protein: CAISEPGQGRIGGNTIYF

J gene: TRBJ1-4
D gene: -
V gene: TRBV4-3
clone size: -
CDR3 DNA: TGCGCCAGGTCAGGGTTAGGGGAAAAACTGTTTTTT
CDR3 protein: CARSGLGEKLFF

J gene: TRBJ1-2
D gene: -
V gene: TRBV12-5
clone size: -
CDR3 DNA: TGTGCTAGTGGGAACCGGGACAAAGGCTACACCTTC
CDR3 protein: CASGNRDKGYTF

J gene: TRBJ1-1
D gene: TRBD1
V gene: TRBV7-3
clone size: -
CDR3 DNA: TGTGCCAGCAGCCCCGGGACAGGGAGAACTGAAGCTTTCTTT
CDR3 protein: CASSPGTGRTEAFF

J gene: TRBJ2-2
D gene: TRBD1
V gene: TRBV5-4
clone size: -
CDR3 DNA: TGTGCCAGCAGCTATGACAGGGCCCGGGAGCTGTTTTTT
CDR3 protein: CASSYDRARELFF

J gene: TRBJ2-7
D gene: TRBD2
V gene: TRBV6-2/TRBV6-3
clone size: -
CDR3 DNA: TGTGCCAGCAGTCGGGGGGGACTCACCAACGAGCAGTACTTC
CDR3 protein: CASSRGGLTNEQYF

J gene: TRBJ2-5
D gene: -
V gene: TRBV2
clone size: -
CDR3 DNA: TGTGCCAGCGACCTTAGGGGCCGCGAAGATACCCAGTACTTC
CDR3 protein: CASDLRGREDTQYF

J gene: TRBJ1-3
D gene: -
V gene: TRBV4-1
clone size: -
CDR3 DNA: TGCGCCAGCAGCCAAGAAGGAGCCGGGTCCGTACACTCTAACTCTGGAAACACCATATATTTT
CDR3 protein: CASSQEGAGSVHSNSGNTIYF

J gene: TRBJ2-6
D gene: -
V gene: TRBV11-1
clone size: -
CDR3 DNA: TGTGCCAGCAGCCAGGACTCTGGGGCCAACGTCCTGACTTTC
CDR3 protein: CASSQDSGANVLTF

J gene: TRBJ1-6
D gene: -
V gene: TRBV27
clone size: -
CDR3 DNA: TGTGCCAGCAGTTTTAAGGTTTGGGACACCGCTCGCATTTCGGATTCACCCCTCCACTTT
CDR3 protein: CASSFKVWDTARISDSPLHF

J gene: TRBJ1-5
D gene: TRBD1
V gene: TRBV15
clone size: -
CDR3 DNA: TGTGCCACCAGCATCTACCGGGACAGGGGTCAGCCCCAGCATTTT
CDR3 protein: CATSIYRDRGQPQHF

J gene: TRBJ2-5
D gene: -
V gene: TRBV30
clone size: -
CDR3 DNA: TGTGCCTGGAGTCCCCGCCGGGGTCCCCAAGAGACCCAGTACTTC
CDR3 protein: CAWSPRRGPQETQYF

J gene: TRBJ1-3
D gene: TRBD1
V gene: TRBV3-1/TRBV3-2
clone size: -
CDR3 DNA: TGTGCCAGCAGCCGGTACCAGGGGGTCTCTGGAAACACCATATATTTT
CDR3 protein: CASSRYQGVSGNTIYF

J gene: TRBJ1-4
D gene: -
V gene: TRBV7-2
clone size: once
CDR3 DNA: TGTGCCAGCAGCTTGTACAGTGCAACTAATGAAAAACTGTTTTTT
CDR3 protein: CASSLYSATNEKLFF